This T cell receptor beta chain came from a study of OX40 agonist ivuxolimab in advanced cancers. About the study as a whole: The costimulatory receptor OX40 (CD134) was targeted by ivuxolimab, a fully human IgG2 agonistic monoclonal antibody. Intravenous ivuxolimab was administered to patients every 2 weeks at six dose levels: 0.01, 0.1, 0.3, 1.5, 3 and 10 mg/kg. Of the roughly 51 patients in dose escalation, approximately 20 had hepatocellular carcinoma, some 15 had melanoma, 9 had renal cell carcinoma and 9 had head and neck cancer. In the dose-escalation cohort, around four fifths of patients were male, and the mean age was approximately 60 years, with a range of about 23 to 85. Prior anti-PD-1, anti-PD-L1 or anti-CTLA-4 therapy was permitted, and about two fifths of dose-escalation patients had received checkpoint inhibitors. Partial responses occurred in three dose-escalation patients, of whom one had hepatocellular carcinoma and two had cutaneous melanoma. Peripheral TCRbeta sequencing aimed to test whether ivuxolimab altered TCR sequence diversity and caused clonal T-cell expansion. The paper describes the monotherapy dose-escalation part (N ≈ 51 patients) of the phase I trial of ivuxolimab. Study-wide findings and limitations: In the 0.1-3.0 mg/kg groups, partial responders were among the patients with the lowest normalized peripheral clonal expansion, particularly in CD8+ T cells. After ivuxolimab, more expanded clones were found on average in CD8+ T cells than in CD4+ T cells. The antigen specificity of the clonally expanded peripheral T cells was not determined. Low levels of normalized T-cell clonal expansion were also seen in some patients who did not respond. At doses from 0.1 to 3.0 mg/kg, clonal expansion was seen in both CD4+ and CD8+ blood T cells between baseline and week 6.

Taken from cysteine to phenylalanine, the CDR3 has 15 residues. The DNA shown is the 45-base CDR3, in frame from base 1. CDR1 and CDR2 (MNHNS, SASEGT) derive from the germline V gene. V loses 4 bases of germline sequence and J loses 5 bases, and the interval between the two ends is 18 bases. The trial excluded patients who had a history of autoimmune disease or were on systemic immunosuppression. In every dose cohort, peripheral blood was drawn for TCR sequencing at baseline, cycle 4 day 1, and cycle 7 day 1. Samples were obtained from an open-label, multicenter, first-in-human phase I dose-escalation trial of ivuxolimab. Adults with locally advanced or metastatic melanoma, renal cell carcinoma, hepatocellular carcinoma or head and neck squamous cell carcinoma were enrolled in the trial. CD4+ and CD8+ T cells were sorted separately from peripheral blood before TCR sequencing. For sequencing of the TCRbeta CDR3 region, genomic DNA was extracted from the sorted cells. The immunoSEQ Assay was used to sequence the TCRbeta CDR3 regions. Drawn from immuneACCESS, this table holds only the in-frame rearrangements with V and J called that TCRdb kept. Clones are partly lost; checked studies trace under half to an unresolved V gene and leave the rest unexplained. For this sample there are about 60,000 clones; less than 90% appear just once. Roughly 0.66% of the sample goes to the ten largest clones.

A note on this clone: Its binding antigen is unknown. One base away there is no much larger clone; base qualities are not given.

Source: CD4+ or CD8+ T cells sorted from blood, taken in a trial of the OX40 agonist ivuxolimab. The sequence joins TRBV6-1 to TRBJ2-7; tentative D gene TRBD1, with 5 bases matching. This receptor was obtained from an adult with an advanced solid tumor such as melanoma, head and neck, liver or kidney cancer. The DNA reads as follows: TGTGCCAGCAGTGTCAGTTGGGGCAGTCCGGACGAGCAGTACTTC. This is translated as CASSVSWGSPDEQYF.